This T cell receptor beta chain is from a study of CD8 T cells in Susac syndrome. CDR1 is SGDLS, CDR2 YYNGEE, per germline. The CDR3 length is 15 residues. V lost 0 bases, J lost 1 base, and 11 bases lay in between. Random hexamers were used to reverse transcribe the RNA input (roughly 0.5 to 1 ug). In TCRdb, the immunoSEQ multiplex PCR reads were re-called with MiXCR into one record per CDR3 protein. This table holds some 260,000 distinct CDR3 sequences, 80% to 90% found once. The receptor was isolated from a human donor with multiple sclerosis. The chain links TRBV9 to TRBJ2-7; D unclear. Material for sequencing was CD8+ T cells from PBMCs. This chain's CDR3 is CASSVGAVWSYEQYF. In DNA, the CDR3 is TGTGCCAGCAGCGTAGGGGCGGTGTGGTCCTACGAGCAGTACTTC.